This is a list of T cell receptor beta chains from one sample in a study of blood T cell repertoires in COVID-19. Profiled with immunoSEQ multiplex PCR; TCRdb holds only in-frame clones, not every one. The profile shows about 76,000 clones, approximately 85% of them singletons. The sequenced sample was peripheral blood. These receptors all stem from a man between 45 and 60 years old with COVID-19, enrolled during active disease. Each CDR3 is given with its conserved first and last residue. The order of the fields is D gene, J gene, clone size, V gene, CDR3 DNA, CDR3 protein. The D gene is left open where the match is weak. Clone size is stated in some rows and not others, as once, few, many or a class when expanded.

>TRBD1|TRBJ1-2|.|TRBV11-2
TGTGCCAGCAGCCACAGGGACAGGAACTATGGCTACACCTTC
CASSHRDRNYGYTF
>TRBD2|TRBJ2-3|.|TRBV24-1
TGTGCCACCAGTGATTTGGGGCTAGCGGGAGTAACAGATACGCAGTATTTT
CATSDLGLAGVTDTQYF
>TRBD2|TRBJ2-1|.|TRBV5-5
TGTGCCAGCAGCCATACTAGCGGGACCTACAATGAGCAGTTCTTC
CASSHTSGTYNEQFF
>.|TRBJ2-7|.|TRBV5-1
TGCGCCAGCAGCCCCCCCTCGCGGATGGGCGAGCAGTACTTC
CASSPPSRMGEQYF
>.|TRBJ2-4|.|TRBV6-6
TGTGCCAGCAGCCGACTCTTCCGGGATAACATTCAGTACTTC
CASSRLFRDNIQYF
>TRBD1|TRBJ1-4|.|TRBV28
TGTGCCAGCAGTTTATCCCTCCAGGGGGGAGATGAAAAACTGTTTTTT
CASSLSLQGGDEKLFF
>.|TRBJ1-1|.|TRBV7-7
TGTGCTAGCAGCTTAGCGGCAGGTAGGACTGAAGCTTTCTTT
CASSLAAGRTEAFF
>.|TRBJ2-7|.|TRBV28
TGTGCCAGCAGCTCCACCAACAGCCAGTACGAGCAGTACTTC
CASSSTNSQYEQYF
>.|TRBJ2-5|.|TRBV20-1
TGCAGTGCTAGTGTTAAGACCCAGTACTTC
CSASVKTQYF
>.|TRBJ2-1|few|TRBV11-2
TGTGCCAGCAGCTTGGGACTTTGGGATGAGCAGTTCTTC
CASSLGLWDEQFF
>TRBD2|TRBJ2-3|.|TRBV7-3
TGTGCCAGCAGCCCTTACGGGGGGGAGCCCACAGATACGCAGTATTTT
CASSPYGGEPTDTQYF
>.|TRBJ1-5|.|TRBV2
TGTGCCAGCAGTGAACAGGGTTTGGGCAATCAGCCCCAGCATTTT
CASSEQGLGNQPQHF
>TRBD1|TRBJ2-4|.|TRBV25-1
TGTGCCAGCACCCCGGGGGCAGGGGGCAAAAAAAACATTCAGTACTTC
CASTPGAGGKKNIQYF
>.|TRBJ1-6|once|TRBV30
TGTGCCTGGAGTGAAGGAGGAGGAAGTAATTCACCCCTCCACTTT
CAWSEGGGSNSPLHF
>TRBD1|TRBJ1-2|.|TRBV4-1
TGCGCCAGCAGCCAACAGGACAGGGGTCACGGCTACACTTTC
CASSQQDRGHGYTF
>TRBD1|TRBJ1-5|.|TRBV6-6
TGTGCCAGCAGTTACAGGGACAGGTCAGGGCAGCCCCAGCATTTT
CASSYRDRSGQPQHF
>.|TRBJ1-1|.|TRBV27
TGTGCCAGCAGCCTAGACTTCCCGAACACTGAAGCTTTCTTT
CASSLDFPNTEAFF
>TRBD1|TRBJ2-2|.|TRBV30
TGTGCCTGGAGCCGAGGGGGCTTAGGCACCGGGGAGCTGTTTTTT
CAWSRGGLGTGELFF
>.|TRBJ2-3|.|TRBV19
TGTGCCAGTAGTATCGGAGGGGCAATCACAGATACGCAGTATTTT
CASSIGGAITDTQYF
>.|TRBJ1-2|.|TRBV18
TGTGCCAGCTCACGAGGGGACATCCTTTCTGGCTACACCTTC
CASSRGDILSGYTF
>.|TRBJ1-1|.|TRBV27
TGTGCCAGCTACCCACAGGGAGTTGGGTACACTGAAGCTTTCTTT
CASYPQGVGYTEAFF
>.|TRBJ1-4|.|TRBV11-2
TGTGCCACCCCATCCGGGGGGAGTGAAAAACTGTTTTTT
CATPSGGSEKLFF
>TRBD2|TRBJ2-1|.|TRBV6-1
TGTGCCAGCAGTGACGGGTTCGGGACTAGCGTTGGCAATGAGCAGTTCTTC
CASSDGFGTSVGNEQFF
>.|TRBJ1-2|few|TRBV5-6
TGTGCCAGCAGCTTGGGTGGCCGTGATGGCTACACCTTC
CASSLGGRDGYTF
>TRBD2|TRBJ2-2|.|TRBV27
TGTGCCAGCAGTCTGACTAGCGGGAACGCCGGGGAGCTGTTTTTT
CASSLTSGNAGELFF
>TRBD2|TRBJ2-1|.|TRBV3-1/TRBV3-2
TGTGCCAGCAGCCCTGGACTAGGTTCCTACAATGAGCAGTTCTTC
CASSPGLGSYNEQFF
>TRBD2|TRBJ2-1|.|TRBV2
TGTGCCAGCAGTGACGCTAGCGGGAGGAACTCCTACAATGAGCAGTTCTTC
CASSDASGRNSYNEQFF